The source of this T cell receptor (beta chain) is a study of molecular identifiers for immune sequencing clone quantification. TCRdb independently ran MiXCR on the PCR reads; one entry per CDR3 protein. The sample includes approximately 550,000 distinct CDR3 sequences, under 30% of them seen just once. This clonotype was observed many times. Its matching antigen is unknown. Notes on the study in general: Clones carrying above 20 RNA copies accounted for over 99% of effector molecules, under 1% in naive cells.

The J segment lost 3 bases and the V segment lost 5 bases, leaving 4 bases of the junction unmatched. Looked up from germline, CDR1 is SGHTA and CDR2 is FQGTGA. The CDR3 runs to 14 residues. The J gene is TRBJ2-7, the V gene TRBV7-3, with 10 nucleotides matching TRBD1. The sample was naive CD8+ T cells from blood, with Jurkat cell RNA spiked in. Subset of the sample: FACS-sorted CD8+CD4-CCR7+CD45RA+ naive T cells. This clonotype originated in a human donor in good health. Some libraries in this study had Jurkat cell RNA spiked in. CDR3 nucleotides: TGTGCCAGCAGCCAAGGGACAGGGGACTACGAGCAGTACTTC. It encodes CASSQGTGDYEQYF.